These T cell receptor beta chains were read from a single sample in a study of a mutant IDH1 vaccine in newly diagnosed glioma. Sequencing was performed with immunoSEQ multiplex PCR; in TCRdb, only in-frame clones are kept and a portion is missing. Among approximately 92,000 clones listed, over 75% were seen once. Here the sequenced sample was PBMCs, taken from a glioma patient treated with radiotherapy, temozolomide or both. These receptors all come from a man aged 40-50 years with glioma. Both conserved end residues are part of each CDR3. Fields, in order: J gene, clone size, D gene, V gene, CDR3 protein, CDR3 DNA. A D gene is named only where the DNA matches it firmly. Not every row has a clone size; where given, it reads once, few, many or a size class.

>TRBJ1-5|-|TRBD1|TRBV7-8
CASSLGQGAQPQHF
TGTGCCAGCAGCTTAGGACAGGGGGCACAGCCCCAGCATTTT
>TRBJ2-2|-|TRBD2|TRBV10-3
CAITSGVAGELFF
TGTGCCATCACTAGCGGGGTCGCCGGGGAGCTGTTTTTT
>TRBJ2-7|-|TRBD1|TRBV27
CASSLGQVAWSQGRNEQYF
TGTGCCAGCAGTTTGGGGCAGGTGGCCTGGTCACAGGGGAGAAACGAGCAGTACTTC
>TRBJ2-4|-|-|TRBV18
CASSQIGLNLAKNIQYF
TGTGCCAGCTCGCAAATAGGGCTTAACCTAGCCAAAAACATTCAGTACTTC
>TRBJ2-7|-|-|TRBV6-1
CASSEPVFEQYF
TGTGCCAGCAGTGAACCAGTTTTCGAGCAGTACTTC
>TRBJ2-7|-|-|TRBV6-5
CASSYSTGDEQYF
TGTGCCAGCAGTTACTCGACGGGTGACGAGCAGTACTTC
>TRBJ2-1|-|TRBD2|TRBV7-2
CASSAREGLYNEQFF
TGTGCCAGCAGCGCACGGGAGGGCCTCTACAATGAGCAGTTCTTC
>TRBJ2-5|-|TRBD2|TRBV5-1
CASSLAGSGGSRQETQYF
TGCGCCAGCAGCTTGGCGGGTAGCGGGGGGTCGAGACAAGAGACCCAGTACTTC
>TRBJ1-5|few|-|TRBV7-2
CASSYGGHSNQPQHF
TGTGCCAGCAGCTATGGGGGACATAGCAATCAGCCCCAGCATTTT
>TRBJ1-2|-|TRBD1|TRBV15
CATSGNRQGIYGYTF
TGTGCCACCAGCGGGAACCGACAGGGGATCTATGGCTACACCTTC
>TRBJ2-7|-|-|TRBV5-5
CASTFRGEAYEQYF
TGTGCCAGCACCTTCAGGGGGGAGGCCTACGAGCAGTACTTC
>TRBJ2-3|-|TRBD1|TRBV6-5
CASSYAGTESTDTQYF
TGTGCCAGCAGTTATGCCGGGACAGAAAGCACAGATACGCAGTATTTT
>TRBJ2-1|-|-|TRBV9
CASSVGPYNEQFF
TGTGCCAGCAGCGTTGGGCCATACAATGAGCAGTTCTTC
>TRBJ1-6|many|-|TRBV2
CASSPDQGPDSPLHF
TGTGCCAGCAGTCCAGATCAGGGGCCAGATTCACCCCTCCACTTT
>TRBJ1-2|-|-|TRBV9
CASSVVSGTGYTF
TGTGCCAGCAGCGTAGTGTCGGGGACCGGCTACACCTTC
>TRBJ1-1|-|TRBD1|TRBV28
CASSSTGASFRAFF
TGTGCCAGCAGTTCCACAGGGGCGAGTTTTCGAGCTTTCTTT
>TRBJ2-4|-|TRBD2|TRBV5-4
CASSPGLAGGRYIQYF
TGTGCCAGCAGTCCCGGACTAGCGGGGGGCAGGTACATTCAGTACTTC
>TRBJ2-6|-|TRBD2|TRBV5-1
CASSLGSGSGANVLTF
TGCGCCAGCAGCTTGGGTAGCGGGAGTGGGGCCAACGTCCTGACTTTC
>TRBJ2-1|-|-|TRBV28
CASSFLTNNEQFF
TGTGCCAGCAGTTTTTTAACTAACAATGAGCAGTTCTTC
>TRBJ1-2|-|TRBD1|TRBV9
CASSVSGQGVGYTF
TGTGCCAGCAGCGTCTCGGGACAGGGAGTCGGCTACACCTTC
>TRBJ2-2|-|-|TRBV5-6
CASSLVRLQGTGELFF
TGTGCCAGCAGCTTGGTCCGGCTTCAGGGCACCGGGGAGCTGTTTTTT
>TRBJ2-7|few|-|TRBV29-1
CSVADGRYEQYF
TGCAGCGTTGCCGATGGACGGTACGAGCAGTACTTC
>TRBJ1-5|-|TRBD1|TRBV5-1
CASSTGTGGTSNQPQHF
TGCGCCAGCAGCACAGGGACAGGGGGCACTTCCAATCAGCCCCAGCATTTT
>TRBJ1-1|few|TRBD1|TRBV27
CASSPGTGVTMRNTEAFF
TGTGCCAGCAGTCCCGGGACAGGGGTTACGATGAGGAACACTGAAGCTTTCTTT
>TRBJ2-2|-|TRBD2|TRBV4-2
CASSPLAGNTGELFF
TGTGCCAGCAGCCCCTTAGCGGGGAACACCGGGGAGCTGTTTTTT
>TRBJ1-2|-|TRBD1|TRBV5-1
CASSSSTGGGYTF
TGCGCCAGCAGCTCTTCGACAGGGGGTGGCTACACCTTC
>TRBJ2-6|-|-|TRBV7-6
CASSLESAGANVLTF
TGTGCCAGCAGCTTAGAGTCGGCTGGGGCCAACGTCCTGACTTTC
>TRBJ2-3|-|-|TRBV27
CASSFLGPSTDTQYF
TGTGCCAGCAGTTTTCTGGGACCCAGCACAGATACGCAGTATTTT
>TRBJ2-1|-|-|TRBV20-1
CSARLINEQFF
TGCAGTGCTAGGTTGATCAATGAGCAGTTCTTC
>TRBJ1-5|-|-|TRBV6-5
CASSSSVGQPQHF
TGTGCCAGCAGTTCCTCTGTCGGTCAGCCCCAGCATTTT
>TRBJ2-7|-|TRBD2|TRBV11-2
CASSLGTSGYEQYF
TGTGCCAGCAGCTTAGGAACTAGCGGATACGAGCAGTACTTC
>TRBJ2-7|-|TRBD2|TRBV4-2
CASSRGTSGRNEQYF
TGTGCCAGCAGCCGAGGGACTAGCGGGAGAAACGAGCAGTACTTC
>TRBJ2-7|few|TRBD2|TRBV5-3
CARSLNPLAGTSSYEQYF
TGTGCCAGAAGCTTAAATCCACTAGCGGGCACAAGCTCCTACGAGCAGTACTTC
>TRBJ2-7|few|TRBD2|TRBV7-8
CASSERGGLGEQYF
TGTGCCAGCAGCGAGCGGGGGGGCCTGGGCGAGCAGTACTTC
>TRBJ2-1|-|TRBD2|TRBV9
CASSASGRSYNEQFF
TGTGCCAGCAGCGCGAGCGGGAGGTCCTACAATGAGCAGTTCTTC
>TRBJ2-5|-|TRBD2|TRBV5-6
CASSLWLAGMETQYF
TGTGCCAGCAGCTTGTGGCTAGCGGGGATGGAGACCCAGTACTTC
>TRBJ2-1|-|TRBD2|TRBV25-1
CASSQNRGGFSYNEQFF
TGTGCCAGCAGTCAAAATCGGGGGGGATTCTCCTACAATGAGCAGTTCTTC